This entry features one T cell receptor (beta chain) sequence. Its specificity is unknown. This specimen comes from a study of identical twins. TCRdb independently ran MiXCR on the 5' RACE reads; one entry per CDR3 protein. The sample consists of 500,000 to 550,000 distinct CDR3 sequences, roughly a fifth of them appearing once. This CDR3 region has 13 residues. Germline V gene sequence: CDR1 SNHLY, CDR2 FYNNEI. The ends lost 8 bases at V and 7 bases at J; junction bases unmatched: 4. Whole-study findings and limits: In beta out-of-frame sequences, the excess sharing between twins was weaker.

This same sample was also taken into another study, of T cells expressing NK-cell markers. This second study says: HCMV specificity of the expanded NKG2C+ T cell clones stayed unclear.

The origin of this receptor is a woman younger than 35 in good health. Sample: CD4+ T cells sorted from blood. The chain is built from TRBV2 and TRBJ1-6, with TRBD1 matching over 8 bases. In DNA form, the CDR3 reads TGTGCCAGCCGGGGGACAGGCAATTCACCCCTCCACTTT. It encodes CASRGTGNSPLHF.